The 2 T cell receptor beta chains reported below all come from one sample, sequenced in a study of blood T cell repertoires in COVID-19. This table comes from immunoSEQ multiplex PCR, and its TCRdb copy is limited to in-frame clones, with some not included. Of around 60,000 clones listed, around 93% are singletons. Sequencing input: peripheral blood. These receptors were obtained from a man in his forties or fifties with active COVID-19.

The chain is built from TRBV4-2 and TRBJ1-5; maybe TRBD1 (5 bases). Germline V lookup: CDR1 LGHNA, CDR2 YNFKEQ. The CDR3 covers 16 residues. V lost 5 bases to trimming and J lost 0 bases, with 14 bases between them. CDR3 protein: CASSSGLKISNQPQHF. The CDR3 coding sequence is TGTGCCAGCAGCTCGGGACTGAAAATTAGCAATCAGCCCCAGCATTTT.

The CDR3 nucleotides are TGTGCCAGACACGCCTCTGGAAACACCATATATTTT. As protein: CARHASGNTIYF. V and J are TRBV3-1 (or the pseudogene TRBV3-2) and TRBJ1-3; D is unclear. The germline V gene encodes CDR1 LGHDT and CDR2 YNNKEL (reference sequence). This CDR3 is 12 amino acids long. The V gene lost 9 bases and the J gene lost 0 bases, with 6 bases spanning the gap.